These 29 T cell receptor beta chains were all obtained from the same sample, sequenced in a study of blood T cell repertoires in COVID-19. The protocol was immunoSEQ multiplex PCR, while the TCRdb copy is restricted to in-frame clones and leaves out a portion. The table includes roughly 200,000 clones, roughly 79% detected once. Sequenced: peripheral blood. The source is a middle-aged woman with COVID-19, enrolled during active disease.

The J gene is TRBJ2-5, the V gene TRBV7-9; 7 nucleotides line up with TRBD2. Trimming removed 7 bases from V and 4 bases from J; junction bases left unmatched: 15. Germline CDR1 reads SEHNR; CDR2 reads FQNEAQ (reference sequence). The CDR3 has 16 amino acids. The CDR3 reads CASNHREGSSRETQYF. The CDR3 DNA sequence: TGTGCCAGCAATCATAGGGAGGGGTCTTCTCGAGAGACCCAGTACTTC.

V gene TRBV29-1 combines with J gene TRBJ2-7; 11 bases are shared with TRBD1. Germline CDR1 reads SQVTM; CDR2 reads ANQGSEA. Germline trimming cut 7 bases from V and 2 bases from J; bases unmatched to any gene: 7. The CDR3 extends over 14 amino acids. CDR3 amino acids: CSARMGQGAYEQYF. CDR3 bases: TGCAGCGCGAGGATGGGACAGGGGGCCTACGAGCAGTACTTC.

This chain connects TRBV7-3 to TRBJ2-1, with a possible D match to TRBD1 (5 bases). CDR3 length: 11 amino acids. Per germline, CDR1 SGHTA and CDR2 FQGTGA. The V end lost 3 bases, the J end lost 9 bases, and 6 bases lay between the germline ends. The CDR3 loop reads CASSFGAEQFF. CDR3 in DNA: TGTGCCAGCAGCTTTGGGGCTGAGCAGTTCTTC.

V is TRBV7-2 and J is TRBJ2-2; D call uncertain. Germline CDR1 SGHTA, CDR2 FQGNSA. V shed 5 bases and J shed 6 bases, with 13 bases lying between them. The CDR3 contains 14 residues. CDR3 in amino acids: CASSRMSGSGELFF. The CDR3, as DNA: TGTGCCAGCAGCCGGATGTCGGGTTCCGGGGAGCTGTTTTTT.

This rearrangement joins TRBV14 to TRBJ2-6; 9 bases agree with TRBD1. V lost 1 base, J lost 1 base, and 2 bases stayed unmatched. The CDR3 is 17 amino acids. Germline loops: CDR1 SGHDN, CDR2 FVKESK. Here the CDR3 reads CASSQVQGASGANVLTF. For the CDR3, the DNA is TGTGCCAGCAGCCAAGTACAGGGGGCATCTGGGGCCAACGTCCTGACTTTC.

The J gene is TRBJ2-3, the V gene TRBV19; no firm D call. The CDR3 has 13 residues. The germline CDR1 and CDR2 sequences are LNHDA and SQIVND (reference sequence). V was shortened by 2 bases and J by 3 bases, with 6 bases between the two germline ends. This CDR3 is CASSIPSTDTQYF. In DNA form, the CDR3 reads TGTGCCAGTAGTATACCTTCTACAGATACGCAGTATTTT.

The chain joins TRBV7-9 to TRBJ1-6, with TRBD1 matching 8 bases. The CDR3 has 17 residues. The trim removed 5 bases at V and 2 bases at J, leaving 8 bases unmatched. Germline assignment: CDR1 SEHNR and CDR2 FQNEAQ (reference sequence). As DNA, the CDR3 is TGTGCCAGCAGCCGGACGGGACAGGCGGCCTATAATTCACCCCTCCACTTT. Protein product: CASSRTGQAAYNSPLHF.

This rearrangement joins TRBV2 to TRBJ1-2, with a possible D match to TRBD1 (6 bases). V dropped 6 bases and J dropped 6 bases, with 11 bases sitting between them. CDR3 length: 12 amino acids. Germline V CDR1 and CDR2: SNHLY, FYNNEI. The CDR3 spells CASRVQGHGYTF. In DNA, the CDR3 is TGTGCCAGCAGGGTACAGGGTCATGGCTACACCTTC.

This rearrangement joins TRBV4-2 to TRBJ2-1, with 12 bases lining up with TRBD2. The V gene end was trimmed by 5 bases and the J gene end by 6 bases; junction bases not matched to a gene: 5. CDR1 is LGHNA, CDR2 YNFKEQ, per germline. The CDR3 runs 15 residues. The CDR3 DNA is TGTGCCAGCAGCTTACGACTAGCGGGGGCCAATGAGCAGTTCTTC. As protein: CASSLRLAGANEQFF.

The count of this clone is one. The chain joins TRBV4-2 to TRBJ1-6; no reliable D call. CDR3 length equals 15 residues. Germline V gene lookup returns CDR1 LGHNA and CDR2 YNFKEQ. Trimming left V 1 base short and J 9 bases short, with 13 bases between. DNA of the CDR3: TGTGCCAGCAGCCAAGGAATAGACAACGGTTCACCCCTCCACTTT. Encoded protein: CASSQGIDNGSPLHF.

V gene TRBV24-1 combines with J gene TRBJ2-3; D possibly corresponds to TRBD2 (6 bases). The CDR3 length is 18 residues. Trimming removed 0 bases at V and 4 bases at J, with 19 bases between. Germline CDR1 KGHDR, CDR2 SFDVKD. The chain's CDR3 is CATSDLAGSLEGSDTQYF. CDR3 coding DNA: TGTGCCACCAGTGATTTGGCGGGAAGTTTAGAGGGATCAGATACGCAGTATTTT.

The J gene is TRBJ1-2, the V gene TRBV10-2; unclear D gene. The ends were cut back, 3 bases at V and 5 bases at J, with 10 bases in the middle. Germline-derived CDR1 and CDR2 are WSHSY and SAAADI. This CDR3 contains 13 residues. The CDR3 loop is CASSEFRSYGYTF. CDR3 nucleotide sequence: TGCGCCAGCAGTGAATTCAGGTCTTATGGCTACACCTTC.

The rearrangement links TRBV7-9 to TRBJ2-2, with a possible D match to TRBD1 (5 bases). CDR3 length: 11 amino acids. Trimming removed 5 bases from V and 8 bases from J, with 6 bases in between. Germline V gene sequence: CDR1 SEHNR, CDR2 FQNEAQ (reference sequence). The CDR3 DNA sequence: TGTGCCAGCAGCCCAGGGGGGGAGCTGTTTTTT. The encoded protein is CASSPGGELFF.

This chain uses TRBV13 with TRBJ2-3; possible D gene TRBD1, 5 bases. V dropped 2 bases and J dropped 4 bases, with 13 bases sitting between them. Per germline, CDR1 PRHDT and CDR2 FYEKMQ (reference sequence). This CDR3 is 15 amino acids long. The CDR3 DNA sequence: TGTGCCAGCAGCTTAAAATTGGCAGGGCCAGATACGCAGTATTTT. The encoded protein is CASSLKLAGPDTQYF. Using reference TRBV13 and TRBJ2-3 for the parts outside the CDR3, the full variable domain is AAGVIQSPRHLIKEKRETATLKCYPIPRHDTVYWYQQGPGQDPQFLISFYEKMQSDKGSIPDRFSAQQFSDYHSELNMSSLELGDSALYFCASSLKLAGPDTQYFGPGTRLTVL.

The V gene is TRBV7-2, the J gene TRBJ2-5; TRBD2 agrees at 8 bases. The ends lost 5 bases at V and 4 bases at J; junction bases unmatched: 6. Germline V lookup: CDR1 SGHTA, CDR2 FQGNSA. The CDR3 consists of 14 residues. The CDR3 DNA reads TGTGCCAGCAGCCGTCAGAGCGGGAGAGAGACCCAGTACTTC. This codes for CASSRQSGRETQYF.

This clone was counted once. The chain couples TRBV5-8 to TRBJ1-5; possible D gene TRBD1, 5 bases. Deletions cut 1 base from V and 6 bases from J, with 11 bases between. This CDR3 has 14 residues. Per the germline V gene, CDR1 is SGHTS and CDR2 is YDEGEE. The CDR3 region is CASSLRTGGQPQHF. The DNA for the CDR3 is TGTGCCAGCAGCTTGAGAACAGGTGGTCAGCCCCAGCATTTT.

This chain joins TRBV9 and TRBJ2-5; possible D gene TRBD2, 5 bases. V dropped 0 bases and J dropped 5 bases, with 14 bases sitting between them. The germline V gene encodes CDR1 SGDLS and CDR2 YYNGEE. The CDR3 loop spans 15 amino acids. In DNA, the CDR3 is TGTGCCAGCAGCGTAGCTGGGAGTGCCTGGGAGACCCAGTACTTC. Residues: CASSVAGSAWETQYF.

V and J are TRBV24-1 and TRBJ2-7; no reliable D call. Trimming pared 3 bases from V and 3 bases from J, leaving 5 bases between. The length of the CDR3 is 12 residues. In germline, CDR1 is KGHDR, CDR2 SFDVKD. The CDR3 DNA sequence: TGTGCCACCAGTGATCTCAGCTACGAGCAGTACTTC. Translated: CATSDLSYEQYF.

The genes are TRBV6-4 and TRBJ2-2; maybe TRBD2 (6 bases). Germline values: CDR1 MRHNA, CDR2 SNTAGT. Trimming stripped 3 bases from V and 5 bases from J, with 7 bases between. The CDR3 is made up of 13 amino acids. CDR3 loop: CASSDRETGELFF. The CDR3 DNA is TGTGCCAGCAGTGATCGGGAGACCGGGGAGCTGTTTTTT.

The chain recombines TRBV2 with TRBJ2-2, with 8 bases matching TRBD1. CDR3 length equals 14 residues. The trim removed 5 bases at V and 4 bases at J, leaving 3 bases unmatched. The germline V gene encodes CDR1 SNHLY and CDR2 FYNNEI. The CDR3 DNA reads as TGTGCCAGCAGTAGGACAGGGAGCACCGGGGAGCTGTTTTTT. It specifies CASSRTGSTGELFF. Full variable domain (outside the CDR3, taken from reference TRBV2 and TRBJ2-2): EPEVTQTPSHQVTQMGQEVILRCVPISNHLYFYWYRQILGQKVEFLVSFYNNEISEKSEIFDDQFSVERPDGSNFTLKIRSTKLEDSAMYFCASSRTGSTGELFFGEGSRLTVL.

The chain joins TRBV6-2 or TRBV6-3 to TRBJ2-5; no clear D gene. Germline-derived CDR1 and CDR2 are MNHEY and SVGEGT. Trimming left V 3 bases short and J 5 bases short, with 7 bases between. The CDR3 is made up of 12 amino acids. CDR3 nucleotide sequence: TGTGCCAGCAGTTATAGTGTGGAGACCCAGTACTTC. Residues: CASSYSVETQYF.

In DNA, the CDR3 is TGTGCCAGCGGGCCAGGGGGACTGACGGGCTACGAGCAGTACTTC. Protein product: CASGPGGLTGYEQYF. The rearrangement links TRBV28 to TRBJ2-7; perhaps TRBD1 as D (7 bases). The CDR3 has 15 amino acids. V was pared by 8 bases and J by 3 bases, with 20 bases between. Germline V gene lookup returns CDR1 MDHEN and CDR2 SYDVKM.

The chain carries TRBV25-1 and TRBJ2-1; D is possibly TRBD1 (8 bases). Looked up from germline, CDR1 is MGHDK and CDR2 is SYGVNS. The CDR3 covers 18 residues. With 3 bases removed from V and 6 bases from J, the gap between germline ends came to 24 bases. The CDR3 is CASSEPGGKQGEVNEQFF. The CDR3 nucleotides read TGTGCCAGCAGTGAGCCCGGGGGGAAACAGGGGGAGGTCAATGAGCAGTTCTTC.

The chain employs TRBV2 and TRBJ2-5, with 7 bases that match TRBD2. The V segment lost 7 bases and the J segment 7 bases; nucleotides outside the gene matches: 6. Germline V gene lookup returns CDR1 SNHLY and CDR2 FYNNEI. CDR3 length: 12 amino acids. Written as DNA, the CDR3 is TGTGCCAGCATTGGACTAGTCGCGACCCAGTACTTC. This codes for CASIGLVATQYF.

The chain links TRBV27 to TRBJ2-1; tentative D call: TRBD2 (5 bases). With 4 bases removed from V and 0 bases from J, the gap between germline ends came to 10 bases. Germline CDR1 reads MNHEY; CDR2 reads SMNVEV (reference sequence). The CDR3 contains 15 residues. The CDR3 region has the DNA TGTGCCAGCAGTTCAGCGGTCCTCTCCTACAATGAGCAGTTCTTC. Amino acid sequence: CASSSAVLSYNEQFF.

This clone was detected only a few times. The chain carries TRBV12-3 or TRBV12-4 and TRBJ2-3; possibly TRBD1 for D (5 bases). The V gene lost 6 bases and the J gene lost 4 bases, with 11 bases spanning the gap. The CDR3 covers 13 residues. CDR3 in DNA: TGTGCCAGCAGAAAAGTAGGGGCAGATACGCAGTATTTT. Its protein is CASRKVGADTQYF.

The rearrangement uses TRBV3-1 (or the pseudogene TRBV3-2) and TRBJ1-1; 8 bases match TRBD1. V lost 4 bases and J lost 1; bases outside the gene matches: 5. This CDR3 region has 15 residues. Per the germline V gene, CDR1 is LGHDT and CDR2 is YNNKEL (reference sequence). Written as DNA, the CDR3 is TGTGCCAGCAGCCGTCCCGGGACAGGGAACACTGAAGCTTTCTTT. As protein: CASSRPGTGNTEAFF.

The chain links TRBV30 to TRBJ1-5; no firm D call. Trimming shortened V by 2 bases and J by 0 bases, and 5 bases separated the two germline ends. The CDR3 spans 13 residues. Looked up from germline, CDR1 is GTSNPN and CDR2 is SVGIG (reference sequence). The CDR3: CAWSTYSNQPQHF. CDR3 bases: TGTGCCTGGAGTACCTATAGCAATCAGCCCCAGCATTTT.

The genes are TRBV11-3 and TRBJ2-7; D gene unclear. V was pared by 1 base and J by 5 bases, with 9 bases between. The germline gives CDR1 SGHNT, CDR2 YENEEA. The CDR3 is 13 residues long. CDR3 loop: CASSLAPSDEQYF. The CDR3 bases are TGTGCCAGCAGCTTAGCCCCGTCCGACGAGCAGTACTTC.